This entry lists 20 T cell receptor beta chains sequenced from one sample in a study of cytomegalovirus exposure and HLA in healthy donors. The protocol was immunoSEQ multiplex PCR, while the TCRdb copy is restricted to in-frame clones and leaves out a portion. This sample carries around 350,000 clones, 86% of them seen once, and the ten largest clones take about 0.8%. Sequences were obtained from PBMCs. The receptors were gathered from a woman under 30 in good health and CMV-seronegative.

The J gene is TRBJ2-5, the V gene TRBV10-3; TRBD2 aligns across 10 bases. This CDR3 has 13 amino acids. CDR1 and CDR2 (germline): ENHRY, SYGVKD. V shed 10 bases and J 3 bases; nucleotides not matched to a gene: 5. Written as DNA, the CDR3 is TGTGCCAACGCAGGGACTAGCGAAGAGACCCAGTACTTC. As protein: CANAGTSEETQYF.

J is TRBJ2-2 and V is TRBV5-1, with TRBD2 identical over 10 bases. This CDR3 has 17 residues. Germline CDR1 and CDR2: SGHRS and YFSETQ. Trimming took 4 bases from V and 6 from J; bases not matched to a gene: 12. CDR3 DNA sequence: TGCGCCAGCAGCCCCGGGAGTAGCGGGGGGCGGGCCGGGGAGCTGTTTTTT. Translation: CASSPGSSGGRAGELFF.

The chain is built from TRBV27 and TRBJ1-1, with TRBD1 matching 7 bases. Trimming removed 5 bases from V and 5 bases from J; junction bases left unmatched: 14. This CDR3 region has 16 residues. The V gene's germline CDR1 is MNHEY and CDR2 SMNVEV (reference sequence). This chain's CDR3 is CASSRSPRQGETEAFF. The CDR3 DNA is TGTGCCAGCAGTAGAAGTCCTCGACAGGGCGAAACTGAAGCTTTCTTT.

The chain recombines TRBV2 with TRBJ2-3; D gene unclear. Per the germline V gene, CDR1 is SNHLY and CDR2 is FYNNEI. V lost 10 bases, J lost 6 bases, and 11 bases lay in between. CDR3 size: 11 residues. DNA of the CDR3: TGTGCCACGGCGACGAGGGATACGCAGTATTTT. It encodes CATATRDTQYF.

This chain joins TRBV6-1 and TRBJ2-7; tentative D call: TRBD1 (6 bases). This CDR3 is built from 13 residues. Per germline, CDR1 MNHNS and CDR2 SASEGT. Trimming took 8 bases from V and 4 from J, leaving 15 bases between them. The CDR3 nucleotides are TGTGCCAGCTCACAAACAGGGCTGTACGAGCAGTACTTC. Translated, it gives CASSQTGLYEQYF.

The V gene is TRBV27, the J gene TRBJ1-4, with 9 bases lining up with TRBD1. CDR1 MNHEY and CDR2 SMNVEV come from the germline V gene (reference sequence). The trim removed 2 bases at V and 7 bases at J, leaving 11 bases unmatched. The length of the CDR3 is 17 residues. In DNA, the CDR3 is TGTGCCAGCAGTTTAACAGCACCGGGACAGGGTGGTGAAAAACTGTTTTTT. It is translated as CASSLTAPGQGGEKLFF. Full variable domain (outside the CDR3, taken from reference TRBV27 and TRBJ1-4): EAQVTQNPRYLITVTGKKLTVTCSQNMNHEYMSWYRQDPGLGLRQIYYSMNVEVTDKGDVPEGYKVSRKEKRNFPLILESPSPNQTSLYFCASSLTAPGQGGEKLFFGSGTQLSVL.

The chain is built from TRBV5-6 and TRBJ1-1; maybe TRBD1 (5 bases). With 3 bases removed from V and 7 bases from J, the gap between germline ends came to 13 bases. Germline CDR1 SGHDT, CDR2 YYEEEE. The length of the CDR3 is 13 residues. In DNA, the CDR3 is TGTGCCAGCAGCTGGGGACTACGTGGTGAAGCTTTCTTT. Its protein product is CASSWGLRGEAFF.

This chain uses TRBV18 with TRBJ2-5, with 10 bases aligning to TRBD2. Germline V gives CDR1 KGHSH, CDR2 LQKENI. V lost 3 bases and J lost 5; bases outside the gene matches: 0. There are 13 residues in the CDR3. CDR3 nucleotides: TGTGCCAGCTCACCGACTAGCGGGGAGACCCAGTACTTC. As protein: CASSPTSGETQYF.

The V call is TRBV10-3, the J call TRBJ1-4; 10 positions match TRBD1. Trimming at V came to 6 bases and at J to 2 bases, leaving 6 bases not matched to a gene. Germline V gene sequence: CDR1 ENHRY, CDR2 SYGVKD. This CDR3 contains 16 residues. Here the CDR3 reads CAISGDRGVTNEKLFF. In nucleotides, the CDR3 is TGTGCCATCAGCGGGGACAGGGGAGTGACTAATGAAAAACTGTTTTTT.

The CDR3 nucleotides read TGCGCCAGCGGGTGGGGTAGCGGGAGTACGAGAGAGCAGTTCTTC. Translation gives CASGWGSGSTREQFF. The chain employs TRBV4-1 and TRBJ2-1, with 9 bases lining up with TRBD2. This CDR3 comprises 15 residues. Trimming took 8 bases from V and 10 from J; bases not matched to a gene: 15. Germline V gene data show CDR1 as MGHRA and CDR2 as YSYEKL.

The V and J genes are TRBV5-1 and TRBJ2-5, with D maybe TRBD2 (5 bases). Looked up from germline, CDR1 is SGHRS and CDR2 is YFSETQ. The ends were cut back, 4 bases at V and 2 bases at J, with 9 bases in the middle. This CDR3 is 13 amino acids long. CDR3 nucleotides: TGCGCCAGCAGCATGGGAGTACAAGAGACCCAGTACTTC. This sequence encodes CASSMGVQETQYF.

The CDR3 loop reads CASSIRVAKDGSHSYEQYF. For the CDR3, the DNA is TGTGCCAGTAGTATACGGGTAGCGAAGGACGGAAGTCACTCCTACGAGCAGTACTTC. V and J are TRBV19 and TRBJ2-7, with D tentatively TRBD2 (5 bases). The V end lost 2 bases, the J end lost 0 bases, and 23 bases lay between the germline ends. The CDR3 has 19 amino acids. Germline-derived CDR1 and CDR2 are LNHDA and SQIVND (reference sequence).

The rearrangement joins TRBV7-2 to TRBJ2-2, with a possible D match to TRBD2 (5 bases). With 3 bases removed from V and 4 bases from J, the gap between germline ends came to 12 bases. In germline, CDR1 is SGHTA, CDR2 FQGNSA. This CDR3 comprises 15 residues. DNA of the CDR3: TGTGCCAGCAGCTTGAGGCTAGCTGTCACCGGGGAGCTGTTTTTT. Translation: CASSLRLAVTGELFF.

The rearrangement joins TRBV2 to TRBJ1-6, with D unclear. The V end was cut by 6 bases, the J end by 9 bases, with 15 bases between. CDR3 length: 14 amino acids. CDR1 is SNHLY and CDR2 is FYNNEI in the germline V gene. CDR3 residues: CASSVRDKSSPLHF. In DNA form, the CDR3 reads TGTGCCAGCAGCGTCCGCGACAAGTCTTCACCCCTCCACTTT. The full variable domain, in which reference TRBV2 and TRBJ1-6 provide the parts outside the CDR3, is EPEVTQTPSHQVTQMGQEVILRCVPISNHLYFYWYRQILGQKVEFLVSFYNNEISEKSEIFDDQFSVERPDGSNFTLKIRSTKLEDSAMYFCASSVRDKSSPLHFGNGTRLTVT.

The DNA for the CDR3 is TGTGCCTGGAGTCTTCGGGGGAGCGGGAGTGGGGACGAGCAGTACTTC. Translation: CAWSLRGSGSGDEQYF. The rearrangement links TRBV30 to TRBJ2-7; the match to TRBD2 covers 8 bases. V dropped 2 bases and J dropped 5; count of bases not matched to a gene: 14. Germline lookup yields CDR1 GTSNPN and CDR2 SVGIG (reference sequence). This CDR3 region has 16 residues.

This clone was recorded once. The chain carries TRBV7-9 and TRBJ2-1; D may be TRBD1 (5 bases). CDR3 length: 14 residues. The V end was cut by 0 bases, the J end by 5 bases, with 8 bases between. The germline V gene has CDR1 SEHNR and CDR2 FQNEAQ (reference sequence). Written as DNA, the CDR3 is TGTGCCAGCAGCTTAGCTTCACAGGACAATGAGCAGTTCTTC. Protein product: CASSLASQDNEQFF.

The V call is TRBV27, the J call TRBJ2-7, with 10 bases lining up with TRBD1. CDR3 length: 15 amino acids. V shed 4 bases and J 6 bases; nucleotides not matched to a gene: 9. Germline assignment: CDR1 MNHEY and CDR2 SMNVEV (reference sequence). The CDR3 loop reads CASSSGGTGVSEQYF. The CDR3 DNA reads as TGTGCCAGCAGTTCCGGGGGGACAGGGGTGTCCGAGCAGTACTTC.

This clone was detected once. The genes are TRBV11-2 and TRBJ1-4; a weak D match, TRBD1 (5 bases). Per the germline V gene, CDR1 is SGHAT and CDR2 is FQNNGV. V gave up 5 bases and J gave up 0 bases, with 10 bases separating them. The CDR3 is 15 residues long. CDR3 in DNA: TGTGCCAGCAGCCACGGACACGCAACTAATGAAAAACTGTTTTTT. The encoded protein is CASSHGHATNEKLFF.

The CDR3 nucleotides are TGTGCCAGCAGTACGACAGGGCCCCCCTATGAGCTGTTTTTT. It encodes CASSTTGPPYELFF. The chain employs TRBV6-5 and TRBJ2-2; 7 nucleotides agree with TRBD1. CDR3 length: 14 residues. J was trimmed by 11 bases and V by 5 bases; bases with no gene match: 11. Germline V gene lookup returns CDR1 MNHEY and CDR2 SVGAGI.

This sequence joins TRBV29-1 and TRBJ1-1; 10 positions agree with TRBD1. The CDR3 has 13 amino acids. V dropped 6 bases and J dropped 6; count of bases not matched to a gene: 7. Germline CDR1 reads SQVTM; CDR2 reads ANQGSEA. CDR3 nucleotides: TGCAGCGTGAGGGACAGGGGACCGTCTGAAGCTTTCTTT. It encodes CSVRDRGPSEAFF.